Only a few counts were recorded for the clone carrying this T cell receptor beta chain. What it binds is unknown. The entry originates in a study of T-cell memory formation after mild COVID-19. Study-level information: Largely, the TCR clusters proved donor specific. Notes on the study in general: CD4+ contracting clones lay mainly in CM and EM, CD8+ ones in EMRA.

Germline V gives CDR1 DFQATT, CDR2 SNEGSKA (reference sequence). This CDR3 comprises 15 residues. V lost 4 bases and J lost 8; bases outside the gene matches: 12. One entry per CDR3 protein results from TCRdb running MiXCR on the 5' RACE reads. Among 150,000 to 200,000 distinct CDR3 sequences, 31% were seen once, and the ten largest hold 12%. This TCR came from an adult woman who had mild COVID-19 (a few samples of this study predate the infection). Cell type and time point are not known. Material: PBMCs or a T cell subset sorted from them (not recorded which). The rearrangement joins TRBV20-1 to TRBJ2-4; TRBD2 agrees at 9 bases. As DNA, the CDR3 is TGCAGTGCTAATAGCGGGGGATTAATTCGGGACATTCAGTACTTC. It is translated as CSANSGGLIRDIQYF.